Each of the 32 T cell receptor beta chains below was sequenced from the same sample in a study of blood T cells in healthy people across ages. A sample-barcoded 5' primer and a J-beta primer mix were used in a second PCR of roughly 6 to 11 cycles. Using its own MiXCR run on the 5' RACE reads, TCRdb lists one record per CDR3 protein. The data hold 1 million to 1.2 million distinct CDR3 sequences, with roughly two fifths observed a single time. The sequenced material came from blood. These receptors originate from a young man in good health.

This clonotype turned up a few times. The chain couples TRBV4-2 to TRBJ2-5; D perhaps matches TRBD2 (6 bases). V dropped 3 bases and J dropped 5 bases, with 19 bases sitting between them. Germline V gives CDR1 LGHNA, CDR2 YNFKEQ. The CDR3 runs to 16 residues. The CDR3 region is CASSQPLWDAGETQYF. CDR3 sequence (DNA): TGTGCCAGCAGCCAGCCCCTTTGGGATGCGGGGGAGACCCAGTACTTC.

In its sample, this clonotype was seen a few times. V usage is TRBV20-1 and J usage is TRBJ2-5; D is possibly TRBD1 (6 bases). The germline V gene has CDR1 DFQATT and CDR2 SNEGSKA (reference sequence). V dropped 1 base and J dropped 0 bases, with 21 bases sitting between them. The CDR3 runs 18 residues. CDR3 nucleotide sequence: TGCAGTGCTAGAGGGGTGGGGGCGTGGATATCGCACCAAGAGACCCAGTACTTC. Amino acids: CSARGVGAWISHQETQYF.

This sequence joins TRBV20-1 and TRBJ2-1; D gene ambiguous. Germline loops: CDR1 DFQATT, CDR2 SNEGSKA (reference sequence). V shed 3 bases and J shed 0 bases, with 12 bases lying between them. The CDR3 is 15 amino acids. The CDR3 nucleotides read TGCAGTGCTAGCGGCGGCGGCCTCTCCTACAATGAGCAGTTCTTC. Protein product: CSASGGGLSYNEQFF.

As DNA, the CDR3 is TGTGCCAGCCGACTAGCGGGGGGGCTCGATGAGCAGTTCTTC. The encoded protein is CASRLAGGLDEQFF. This chain joins TRBV6-1 and TRBJ2-1, with 14 bases identical to TRBD2. The CDR3 loop spans 14 amino acids. V was clipped by 8 bases and J by 8 bases; unmatched bases: 5. Germline CDR1 is MNHNS and CDR2 is SASEGT.

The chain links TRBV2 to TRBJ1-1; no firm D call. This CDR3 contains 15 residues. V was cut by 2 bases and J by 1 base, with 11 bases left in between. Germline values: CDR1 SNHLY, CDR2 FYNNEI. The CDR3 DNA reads TGTGCCAGCAGTGAAACCCCGGCAGGGAACACTGAAGCTTTCTTT. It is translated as CASSETPAGNTEAFF.

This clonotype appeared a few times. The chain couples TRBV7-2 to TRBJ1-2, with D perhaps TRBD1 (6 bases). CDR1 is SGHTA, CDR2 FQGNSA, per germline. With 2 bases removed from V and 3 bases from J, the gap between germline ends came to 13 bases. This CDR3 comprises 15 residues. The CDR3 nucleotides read TGTGCCAGCAGCTTATTCCCGACAGGCGACTATGGCTACACCTTC. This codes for CASSLFPTGDYGYTF. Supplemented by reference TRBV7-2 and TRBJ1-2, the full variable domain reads GAGVSQSPSNKVTEKGKDVELRCDPISGHTALYWYRQSLGQGLEFLIYFQGNSAPDKSGLPSDRFSAERTGGSVSTLTIQRTQQEDSAVYLCASSLFPTGDYGYTFGSGTRLTVV.

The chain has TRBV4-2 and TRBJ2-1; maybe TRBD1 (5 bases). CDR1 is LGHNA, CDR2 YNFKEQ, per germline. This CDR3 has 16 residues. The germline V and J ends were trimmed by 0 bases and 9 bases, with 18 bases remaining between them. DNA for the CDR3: TGTGCCAGCAGCCAAGATAGGGCAGGGTGGAAGGGTGAGCAGTTCTTC. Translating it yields CASSQDRAGWKGEQFF.

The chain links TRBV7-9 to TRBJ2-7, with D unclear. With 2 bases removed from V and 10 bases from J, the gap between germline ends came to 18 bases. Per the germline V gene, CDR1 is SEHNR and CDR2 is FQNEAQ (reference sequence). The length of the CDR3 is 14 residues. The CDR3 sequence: CASSLNSIGWPQYF. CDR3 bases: TGTGCCAGCAGCTTAAACTCAATCGGGTGGCCCCAGTACTTC.

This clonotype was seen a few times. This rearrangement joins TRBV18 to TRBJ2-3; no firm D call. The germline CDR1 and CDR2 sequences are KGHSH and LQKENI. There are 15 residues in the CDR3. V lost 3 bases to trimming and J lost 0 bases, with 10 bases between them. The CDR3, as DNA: TGTGCCAGCTCACCCGCACAGCAGAGCACAGATACGCAGTATTTT. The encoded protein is CASSPAQQSTDTQYF. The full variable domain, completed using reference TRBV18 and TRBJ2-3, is NAGVMQNPRHLVRRRGQEARLRCSPMKGHSHVYWYRQLPEEGLKFMVYLQKENIIDESGMPKERFSAEFPKEGPSILRIQQVVRGDSAAYFCASSPAQQSTDTQYFGPGTRLTVL.

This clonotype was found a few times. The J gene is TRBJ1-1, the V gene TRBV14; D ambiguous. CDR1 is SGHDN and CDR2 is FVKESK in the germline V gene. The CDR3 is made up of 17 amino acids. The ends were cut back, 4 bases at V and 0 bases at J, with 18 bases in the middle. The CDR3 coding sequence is TGTGCCAGCAGCCCGGGTGGCACCGCGAGAATGAACACTGAAGCTTTCTTT. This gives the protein CASSPGGTARMNTEAFF.

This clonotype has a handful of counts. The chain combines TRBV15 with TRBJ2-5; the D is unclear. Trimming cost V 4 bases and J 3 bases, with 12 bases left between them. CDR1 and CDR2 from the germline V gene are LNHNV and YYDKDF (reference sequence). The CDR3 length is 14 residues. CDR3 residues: CATSKRTREETQYF. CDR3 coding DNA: TGTGCCACCAGCAAAAGGACGAGAGAAGAGACCCAGTACTTC.

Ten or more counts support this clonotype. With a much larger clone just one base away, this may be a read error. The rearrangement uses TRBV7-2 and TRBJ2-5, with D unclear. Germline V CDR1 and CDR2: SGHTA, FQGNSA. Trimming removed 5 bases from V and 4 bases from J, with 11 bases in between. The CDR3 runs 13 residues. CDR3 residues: CASSVELGETQYF. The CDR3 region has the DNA TGTGCCAGCAGCGTAGAACTGGGAGAGACCCAGTACTTC.

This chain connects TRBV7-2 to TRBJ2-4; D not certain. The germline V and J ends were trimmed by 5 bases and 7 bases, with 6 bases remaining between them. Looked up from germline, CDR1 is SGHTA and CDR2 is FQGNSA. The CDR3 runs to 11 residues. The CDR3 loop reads CASSTRNIQYF. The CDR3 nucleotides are TGTGCCAGCAGCACCAGGAACATTCAGTACTTC.

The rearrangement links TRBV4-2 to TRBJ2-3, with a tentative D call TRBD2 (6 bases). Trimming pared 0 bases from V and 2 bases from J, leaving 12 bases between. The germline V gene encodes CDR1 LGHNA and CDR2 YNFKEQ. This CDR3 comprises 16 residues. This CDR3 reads CASSQEGGGPTDTQYF. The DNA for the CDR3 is TGTGCCAGCAGCCAAGAGGGGGGTGGTCCCACAGATACGCAGTATTTT.

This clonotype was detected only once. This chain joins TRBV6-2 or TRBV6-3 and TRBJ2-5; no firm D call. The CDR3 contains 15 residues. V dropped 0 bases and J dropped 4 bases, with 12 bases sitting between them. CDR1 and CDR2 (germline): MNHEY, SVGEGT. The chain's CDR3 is CASSYSSASTETQYF. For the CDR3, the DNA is TGTGCCAGCAGTTACTCAAGCGCTAGTACAGAGACCCAGTACTTC.

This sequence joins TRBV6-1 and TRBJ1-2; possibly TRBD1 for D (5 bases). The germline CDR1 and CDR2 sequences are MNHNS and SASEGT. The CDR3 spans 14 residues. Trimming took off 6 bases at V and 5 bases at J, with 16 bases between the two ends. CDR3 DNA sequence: TGTGCCAGCAGCGACAGCGCTAGAAGTTATGGCTACACCTTC. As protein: CASSDSARSYGYTF.

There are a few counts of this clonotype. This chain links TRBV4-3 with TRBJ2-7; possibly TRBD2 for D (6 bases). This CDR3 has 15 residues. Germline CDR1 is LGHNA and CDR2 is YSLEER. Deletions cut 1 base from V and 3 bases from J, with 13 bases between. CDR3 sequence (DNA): TGCGCCAGCAGCCAAGCTGGGCTCGGGGGCTACGAGCAGTACTTC. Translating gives CASSQAGLGGYEQYF.

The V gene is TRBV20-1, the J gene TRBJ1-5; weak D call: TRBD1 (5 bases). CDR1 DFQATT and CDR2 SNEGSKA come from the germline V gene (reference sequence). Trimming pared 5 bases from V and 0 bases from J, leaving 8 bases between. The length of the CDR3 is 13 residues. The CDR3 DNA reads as TGCAGTGCTGGGGCCTATAGCAATCAGCCCCAGCATTTT. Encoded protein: CSAGAYSNQPQHF.

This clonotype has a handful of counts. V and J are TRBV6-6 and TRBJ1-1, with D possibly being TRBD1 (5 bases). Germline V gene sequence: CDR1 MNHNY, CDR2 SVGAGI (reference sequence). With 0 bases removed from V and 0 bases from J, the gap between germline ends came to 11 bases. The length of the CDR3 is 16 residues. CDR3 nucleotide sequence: TGTGCCAGCAGTTACTCGAGACAGCTATTGAACACTGAAGCTTTCTTT. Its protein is CASSYSRQLLNTEAFF.

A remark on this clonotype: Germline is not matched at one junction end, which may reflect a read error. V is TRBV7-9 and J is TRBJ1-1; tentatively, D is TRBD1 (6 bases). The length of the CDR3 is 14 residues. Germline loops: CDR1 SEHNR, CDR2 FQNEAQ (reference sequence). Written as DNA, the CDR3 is TGTGCCAGCAGCCAGACCACAGGGAACCCTGAAGCTTTCTTT. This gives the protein CASSQTTGNPEAFF. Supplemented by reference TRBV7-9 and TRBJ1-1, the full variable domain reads DTGVSQNPRHKITKRGQNVTFRCDPISEHNRLYWYRQTLGQGPEFLTYFQNEAQLEKSRLLSDRFSAERPKGSFSTLEIQRTEQGDSAMYLCASSQTTGNPEAFFGQGTRLTVV.

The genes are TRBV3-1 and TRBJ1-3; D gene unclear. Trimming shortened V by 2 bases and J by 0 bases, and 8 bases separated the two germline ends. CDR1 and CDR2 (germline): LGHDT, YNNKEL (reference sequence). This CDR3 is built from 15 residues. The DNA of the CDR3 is TGTGCCAGCAGCCAATTTGGAAACTCTGGAAACACCATATATTTT. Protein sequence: CASSQFGNSGNTIYF.

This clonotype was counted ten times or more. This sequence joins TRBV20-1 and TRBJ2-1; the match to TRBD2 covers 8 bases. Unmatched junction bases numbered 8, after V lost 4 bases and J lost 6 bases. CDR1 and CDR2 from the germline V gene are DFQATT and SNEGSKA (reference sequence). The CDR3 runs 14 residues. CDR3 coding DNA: TGCAGTGCTACCCTCAGCGGGGGCCCCAATGAGCAGTTCTTC. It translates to CSATLSGGPNEQFF.

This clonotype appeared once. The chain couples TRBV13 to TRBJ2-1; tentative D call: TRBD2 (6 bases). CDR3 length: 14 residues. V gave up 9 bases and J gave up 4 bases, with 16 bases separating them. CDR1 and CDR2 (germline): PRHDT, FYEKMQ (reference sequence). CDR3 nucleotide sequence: TGTGCCAGTCGCAGGGCTAGCGCGTACAATGAGCAGTTCTTC. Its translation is CASRRASAYNEQFF.

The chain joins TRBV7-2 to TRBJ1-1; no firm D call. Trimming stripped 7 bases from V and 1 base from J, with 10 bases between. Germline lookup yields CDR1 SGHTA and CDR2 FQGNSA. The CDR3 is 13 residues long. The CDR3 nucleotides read TGTGCCAGCAACTTTTTGGGGAACACTGAAGCTTTCTTT. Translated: CASNFLGNTEAFF.

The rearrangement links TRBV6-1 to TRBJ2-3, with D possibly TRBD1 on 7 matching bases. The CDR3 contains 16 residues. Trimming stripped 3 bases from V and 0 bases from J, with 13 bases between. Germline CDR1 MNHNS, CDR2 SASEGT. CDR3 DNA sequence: TGTGCCAGCAGTGATTGGGGGGACAGCAGCACAGATACGCAGTATTTT. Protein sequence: CASSDWGDSSTDTQYF.

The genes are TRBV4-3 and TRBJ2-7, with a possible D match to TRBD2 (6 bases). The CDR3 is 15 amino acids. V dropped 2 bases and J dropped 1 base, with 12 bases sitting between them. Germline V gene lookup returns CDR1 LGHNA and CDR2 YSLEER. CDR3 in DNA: TGCGCCAGCAGCCAAAAAGGGGAGGCGTCCTACGAGCAGTACTTC. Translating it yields CASSQKGEASYEQYF.

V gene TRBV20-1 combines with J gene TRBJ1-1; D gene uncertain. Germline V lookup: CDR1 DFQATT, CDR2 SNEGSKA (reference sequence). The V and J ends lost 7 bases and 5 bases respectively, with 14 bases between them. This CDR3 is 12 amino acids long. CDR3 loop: CSVIFFRTEAFF. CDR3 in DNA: TGCAGTGTTATTTTCTTTCGGACTGAAGCTTTCTTT.

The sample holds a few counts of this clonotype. The CDR3 bases are TGCAGTGCCGGACTAGCTGGCAATGAGCAGTTCTTC. Translation gives CSAGLAGNEQFF. The chain links TRBV20-1 to TRBJ2-1; TRBD2 aligns across 8 bases. The CDR3 spans 12 residues. Unmatched junction bases numbered 4, after V lost 6 bases and J lost 6 bases. Germline V gene data show CDR1 as DFQATT and CDR2 as SNEGSKA (reference sequence).

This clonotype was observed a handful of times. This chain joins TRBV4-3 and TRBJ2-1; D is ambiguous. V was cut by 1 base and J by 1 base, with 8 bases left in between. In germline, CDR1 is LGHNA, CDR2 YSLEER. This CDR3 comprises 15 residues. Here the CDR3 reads CASSQARGSYNEQFF. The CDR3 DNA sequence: TGCGCCAGCAGCCAAGCGCGTGGGTCCTACAATGAGCAGTTCTTC.

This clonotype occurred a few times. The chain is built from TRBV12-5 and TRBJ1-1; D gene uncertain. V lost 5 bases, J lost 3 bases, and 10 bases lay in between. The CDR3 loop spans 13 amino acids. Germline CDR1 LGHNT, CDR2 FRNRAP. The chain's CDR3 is CASGVFSYTEAFF. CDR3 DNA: TGTGCTAGTGGTGTGTTCTCCTACACTGAAGCTTTCTTT.

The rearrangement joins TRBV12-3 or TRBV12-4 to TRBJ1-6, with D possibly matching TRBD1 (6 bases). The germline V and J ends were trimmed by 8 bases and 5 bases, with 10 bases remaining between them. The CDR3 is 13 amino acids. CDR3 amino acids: CASEQGHNSPLHF. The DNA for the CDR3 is TGTGCCAGCGAACAGGGCCATAATTCACCCCTCCACTTT.

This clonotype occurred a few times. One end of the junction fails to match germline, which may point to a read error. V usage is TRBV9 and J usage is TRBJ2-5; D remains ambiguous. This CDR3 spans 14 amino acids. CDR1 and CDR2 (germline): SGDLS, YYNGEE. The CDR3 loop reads CASSVGDIQGTQYF. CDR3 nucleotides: TGTGCCAGCAGCGTAGGAGACATACAAGGGACCCAGTACTTC.